The table lists the clone carrying this TCR beta chain with a few counts. What it recognizes is unknown. The CDR3 covers 16 residues. The V and J ends lost 4 bases and 4 bases, in that order; junction bases with no gene match: 10. The germline V gene encodes CDR1 ENHRY and CDR2 SYGVKD. This sample was included in a study of blood T cells in healthy people across ages. Combining a sample-barcoded 5' primer with a J-beta primer mix, a second PCR ran for about 7 to 11 cycles. From the 5' RACE reads, TCRdb called clonotypes with MiXCR, one entry per CDR3 protein. Of around 800,000 distinct CDR3 sequences listed, about 47% are singletons. Whole-study findings and limits: With naive T cell percentage, TCR beta diversity showed a strong correlation. Higher diversity, along with more naive CD4+ cells, distinguished long-lived donors from aged donors.

The chain employs TRBV10-3 and TRBJ1-1; 9 positions match TRBD1. Sample: blood. This TCR was recovered from a man older than 75 in good health. CDR3 bases: TGTGCCATCAGTGGACCGGACAGGGGTTTGGGCACTGAAGCTTTCTTT. Translating gives CAISGPDRGLGTEAFF.